The 25 T cell receptor beta chains given below trace back to one sample, sequenced in a study of blood T cell repertoires in COVID-19. This table comes from immunoSEQ multiplex PCR, and its TCRdb copy is limited to in-frame clones, with some not included. The sample has about 150,000 clones, around 79% seen once. The specimen sequenced was peripheral blood. These receptors were collected from an elderly man with acute or convalescent COVID-19.

This clone was observed once. This chain connects TRBV5-1 to TRBJ2-1, with TRBD1 identical over 10 bases. CDR3 size: 15 residues. Germline V gene data show CDR1 as SGHRS and CDR2 as YFSETQ. The ends lost 5 bases at V and 3 bases at J; junction bases unmatched: 5. This CDR3 is CASRWGQGIYNEQFF. In nucleotides, the CDR3 is TGCGCCAGCAGGTGGGGACAGGGGATCTACAATGAGCAGTTCTTC.

This sequence joins TRBV24-1 and TRBJ2-3; TRBD1 aligns across 10 bases. The CDR3 has 18 amino acids. Trimming removed 6 bases from V and 4 bases from J; junction bases left unmatched: 15. Germline CDR1 is KGHDR and CDR2 is SFDVKD. CDR3 in amino acids: CATSFPRPGTGVPDTQYF. DNA of the CDR3: TGTGCCACCAGTTTCCCCCGGCCCGGGACAGGGGTTCCAGATACGCAGTATTTT.

This chain connects TRBV2 to TRBJ2-2, with no clear D. Trimming removed 6 bases from V and 4 bases from J, with 15 bases in between. Germline V gene data show CDR1 as SNHLY and CDR2 as FYNNEI. The CDR3 totals 15 residues. The CDR3 sequence is CASRAASGSTGELFF. The CDR3 nucleotides read TGTGCCAGCAGAGCAGCCTCAGGAAGCACCGGGGAGCTGTTTTTT.

The rearrangement links TRBV19 to TRBJ2-6, with D tentatively TRBD2 (6 bases). Germline CDR1 reads LNHDA; CDR2 reads SQIVND (reference sequence). The CDR3 totals 15 residues. Trimming left V 3 bases short and J 0 bases short, with 6 bases between. DNA for the CDR3: TGTGCCAGTAGTATCGGGGGCTCTGGGGCCAACGTCCTGACTTTC. Its protein product is CASSIGGSGANVLTF.

V gene TRBV19 combines with J gene TRBJ1-1; D possibly corresponds to TRBD1 (6 bases). The V end was cut by 8 bases, the J end by 0 bases, with 10 bases between. The CDR3 spans 13 residues. CDR1 is LNHDA and CDR2 is SQIVND in the germline V gene (reference sequence). The CDR3 DNA is TGTGCCAGTCAGGGGACGGTGAACACTGAAGCTTTCTTT. It codes for CASQGTVNTEAFF.

Ten or more counts support this clone. This sequence joins TRBV5-5 and TRBJ2-2, with a possible D match to TRBD2 (5 bases). Germline values: CDR1 SGHKS, CDR2 YYEKEE (reference sequence). This CDR3 has 14 amino acids. The V gene lost 5 bases and the J gene lost 7 bases, with 15 bases spanning the gap. The chain's CDR3 is CASSPVEGIGELFF. The CDR3 DNA sequence: TGTGCCAGCAGTCCCGTCGAGGGAATCGGGGAGCTGTTTTTT.

The chain has TRBV19 and TRBJ1-3; D is ambiguous. Deletions cut 1 base from V and 9 bases from J, with 10 bases between. CDR3 length: 13 residues. The germline V gene has CDR1 LNHDA and CDR2 SQIVND (reference sequence). The CDR3 loop is CASSIGLEFTIYF. As DNA, the CDR3 is TGTGCCAGTAGTATAGGACTCGAATTCACCATATATTTT.

This clone was detected only once. The chain recombines TRBV18 with TRBJ2-6, with 8 bases matching TRBD1. Germline lookup yields CDR1 KGHSH and CDR2 LQKENI. V shed 5 bases and J 0 bases; nucleotides not matched to a gene: 3. The CDR3 loop spans 16 amino acids. The CDR3 coding sequence is TGTGCCAGCTCAGGACAGGGTTTCTCTGGGGCCAACGTCCTGACTTTC. Its translation: CASSGQGFSGANVLTF.

This rearrangement joins TRBV5-1 to TRBJ2-1, with 7 positions matching TRBD1. Per germline, CDR1 SGHRS and CDR2 YFSETQ. V shed 0 bases and J 3 bases; nucleotides not matched to a gene: 0. The CDR3 extends over 14 amino acids. The DNA for the CDR3 is TGCGCCAGCAGCTTGGGACAGGGCTACAATGAGCAGTTCTTC. Its protein is CASSLGQGYNEQFF.

V usage is TRBV20-1 and J usage is TRBJ1-2; 7 nucleotides match TRBD1. Germline-derived CDR1 and CDR2 are DFQATT and SNEGSKA (reference sequence). This CDR3 is built from 11 residues. The CDR3, as DNA: TGCAGCCCGACAGGGACCGATGGCTACACCTTC. This encodes CSPTGTDGYTF.

The rearrangement joins TRBV5-4 to TRBJ2-7; D may be TRBD2 (5 bases). The CDR3 has 15 residues. V shed 5 bases and J shed 2 bases, with 17 bases lying between them. Germline loops: CDR1 SGHNT, CDR2 YYREEE (reference sequence). As DNA, the CDR3 is TGTGCCAGCAGACTTGCTGGAGCGGCAACCTACGAGCAGTACGTC. Encoded protein: CASRLAGAATYEQYV.

The chain has TRBV18 and TRBJ2-1; 7 bases map to TRBD1. From germline, CDR1 is KGHSH and CDR2 LQKENI. With 3 bases clipped from V and 8 bases from J, the junction kept 10 bases outside the gene matches. The CDR3 is 15 amino acids. The CDR3 loop reads CASSPRQGVFDEQFF. The CDR3 DNA reads as TGTGCCAGCTCACCCCGACAGGGAGTCTTCGATGAGCAGTTCTTC.

The chain joins TRBV5-1 to TRBJ2-5; TRBD2 matches 11 bases. The CDR3 runs to 16 residues. V lost 4 bases and J lost 5; bases outside the gene matches: 10. Looked up from germline, CDR1 is SGHRS and CDR2 is YFSETQ. The CDR3 nucleotides are TGCGCCAGCAGCGCCGGGACTAGCGGATTTGGGGAGACCCAGTACTTC. It specifies CASSAGTSGFGETQYF.

The chain recombines TRBV5-4 with TRBJ2-3; 9 nucleotides agree with TRBD1. The length of the CDR3 is 15 residues. Trimming took 4 bases from V and 6 from J; bases not matched to a gene: 9. Per germline, CDR1 SGHNT and CDR2 YYREEE (reference sequence). The CDR3 nucleotides are TGTGCCAGCAGCCCGGAGGGACAGGGAAGCGATACGCAGTATTTT. It codes for CASSPEGQGSDTQYF.

This clone was observed a handful of times. This rearrangement joins TRBV5-1 to TRBJ2-3; D might be TRBD2 (6 bases). The CDR3 sequence is 13 residues long. V lost 7 bases and J lost 2, with 11 bases in between. Germline CDR1 SGHRS, CDR2 YFSETQ. The CDR3: CASGRGPTDTQYF. DNA of the CDR3: TGCGCCAGCGGGCGGGGCCCCACAGATACGCAGTATTTT.

The chain couples TRBV3-1 (or the pseudogene TRBV3-2) to TRBJ1-1; no definite D call. V was shortened by 2 bases and J by 6 bases, with 10 bases between the two germline ends. CDR1 is LGHDT and CDR2 is YNNKEL in the germline V gene (reference sequence). CDR3 length: 13 residues. Written as DNA, the CDR3 is TGTGCCAGCAGCCAAAGTACGGGGTCTGAAGCTTTCTTT. Encoded protein: CASSQSTGSEAFF.

The rearrangement links TRBV11-3 to TRBJ1-1, with TRBD1 as a possible D gene (5 bases). CDR1 and CDR2 (germline): SGHNT, YENEEA. The CDR3 runs 15 residues. V was clipped by 1 base and J by 4 bases, with 13 bases between them. CDR3: CASSLGVREGTEAFF. The CDR3 DNA reads TGTGCCAGCAGCTTAGGTGTCAGGGAGGGCACTGAAGCTTTCTTT.

CDR3 loop: CASSPGLRGNYGYTF. In nucleotides, the CDR3 is TGTGCCAGCAGCCCCGGCCTTAGGGGTAACTATGGCTACACCTTC. V and J are TRBV7-2 and TRBJ1-2; the D gene is possibly TRBD1 (5 bases). The CDR3 runs 15 residues. The germline gives CDR1 SGHTA, CDR2 FQGNSA. Trimming removed 5 bases at V and 1 base at J, with 14 bases between.

The genes are TRBV5-1 and TRBJ1-2; 10 positions agree with TRBD1. This CDR3 is 14 amino acids long. CDR1 is SGHRS and CDR2 is YFSETQ in the germline V gene. The V segment lost 2 bases and the J segment 5 bases; nucleotides outside the gene matches: 3. The CDR3 sequence: CASSLGTGEYGYTF. The DNA of the CDR3 is TGCGCCAGCAGCTTAGGGACAGGGGAGTATGGCTACACCTTC.

The chain combines TRBV18 with TRBJ2-1; possible D gene TRBD2, 5 bases. The V and J ends lost 1 base and 0 bases respectively, with 7 bases between them. The germline CDR1 and CDR2 sequences are KGHSH and LQKENI. CDR3 length: 15 amino acids. The CDR3 nucleotides read TGTGCCAGCTCACCACGAGGGAGCTCCTACAATGAGCAGTTCTTC. It codes for CASSPRGSSYNEQFF.

The CDR3 loop is CASSRPTGALYNEQFF. In DNA form, the CDR3 reads TGTGCCAGCAGTAGGCCGACAGGGGCCCTTTACAATGAGCAGTTCTTC. The chain links TRBV3-1 (or the pseudogene TRBV3-2) to TRBJ2-1; TRBD1 matches at 8 bases. V shed 6 bases, J shed 4 bases, and the junction held 11 bases outside the gene matches. The germline gives CDR1 LGHDT, CDR2 YNNKEL (reference sequence). The CDR3 extends over 16 amino acids.

V usage is TRBV6-1 and J usage is TRBJ1-5; D not resolved. The CDR3 has 16 residues. Trimming removed 0 bases at V and 6 bases at J, with 15 bases between. CDR1 is MNHNS, CDR2 SASEGT, per germline. CDR3 loop: CASSEAPGEPRQPQHF. The CDR3 DNA reads TGTGCCAGCAGTGAAGCCCCCGGGGAGCCCCGTCAGCCCCAGCATTTT.

In this sample, this clone turned up a few times. The chain couples TRBV6-2 or TRBV6-3 to TRBJ2-3; tentatively, D is TRBD2 (7 bases). V was pared by 2 bases and J by 0 bases, with 15 bases between. This CDR3 spans 17 amino acids. Germline V gene lookup returns CDR1 MNHEY and CDR2 SVGEGT. CDR3 in DNA: TGTGCCAGCAGTTACCCGGATCGGGGGGCGAGCACAGATACGCAGTATTTT. Protein sequence: CASSYPDRGASTDTQYF.

The V gene is TRBV9, the J gene TRBJ2-2; the D is unclear. Germline V CDR1 and CDR2: SGDLS, YYNGEE. The V end lost 0 bases, the J end lost 0 bases, and 6 bases lay between the germline ends. This CDR3 region has 15 residues. The CDR3, as DNA: TGTGCCAGCAGCGTAGGGGCCGCGAACACCGGGGAGCTGTTTTTT. Translating it yields CASSVGAANTGELFF.

This clone was seen only a few times. The chain recombines TRBV28 with TRBJ1-2; D uncertain. The CDR3 is 13 amino acids. Germline assignment: CDR1 MDHEN and CDR2 SYDVKM. V was shortened by 4 bases and J by 2 bases, with 8 bases between the two germline ends. In nucleotides, the CDR3 is TGTGCCAGCAGTTCCTCGGGAAACTATGGCTACACCTTC. Encoded protein: CASSSSGNYGYTF.